Each of the 27 T cell receptor beta chains below was sequenced from the same sample in a study of CD8 T cells in Susac syndrome. Reverse transcription of about 0.45 to 1 ug RNA used random hexamers. TCRdb ran MiXCR on the immunoSEQ multiplex PCR reads and lists one entry per CDR3 protein. Here the sample spans roughly 200,000 distinct CDR3 sequences, 90% to 95% being singletons. Sequencing input: CD4+ T cells from PBMCs. These receptors originate from a human donor in good health.

The CDR3 DNA follows: TGTGCCAGCAGCCCTGTCAGTGGAAACACCATATATTTT. Encoded protein: CASSPVSGNTIYF. The chain carries TRBV5-6 and TRBJ1-3; D gene ambiguous. CDR1 and CDR2 from the germline V gene are SGHDT and YYEEEE. This CDR3 spans 13 amino acids. Between the trimmed V and J ends, which lost 4 bases and 3 bases, there was a span of 8 bases.

This chain uses TRBV9 with TRBJ1-5; D call uncertain. The CDR3 spans 14 residues. Germline loops: CDR1 SGDLS, CDR2 YYNGEE. The V end was cut by 4 bases, the J end by 3 bases, with 11 bases between. The CDR3 loop reads CASSPWQTNQPQHF. For the CDR3, the DNA is TGTGCCAGCAGCCCGTGGCAGACCAATCAGCCCCAGCATTTT. The complete variable domain, with remaining parts taken from reference TRBV9 and TRBJ1-5, reads DSGVTQTPKHLITATGQRVTLRCSPRSGDLSVYWYQQSLDQGLQFLIQYYNGEERAKGNILERFSAQQFPDLHSELNLSSLELGDSALYFCASSPWQTNQPQHFGDGTRLSIL.

The gene calls are TRBV12-3 or TRBV12-4 and TRBJ2-3; 13 bases fit TRBD2. V lost 10 bases to trimming and J lost 5 bases; unmatched junction nucleotides: 12. The CDR3 loop spans 16 amino acids. In nucleotides, the CDR3 is TGTGCCACCTTACCAGGACTAGCGGGGGAAGGAGATACGCAGTATTTT. Protein: CATLPGLAGEGDTQYF.

The CDR3 DNA reads TGTGCCAGCAGTCCCGGGGGCGTAACTTCCTACGAGCAGTACTTC. It codes for CASSPGGVTSYEQYF. The V and J genes are TRBV7-2 and TRBJ2-7; D possibly uses TRBD1 or TRBD2 (6 bases each). The germline V and J ends were trimmed by 6 bases and 1 base, with 16 bases remaining between them. The CDR3 totals 15 residues. CDR1 and CDR2 (germline): SGHTA, FQGNSA.

This clonotype was detected once. The V gene is TRBV5-1, the J gene TRBJ2-3; D is uncertain. Trimming removed 1 base from V and 2 bases from J, with 8 bases in between. The germline CDR1 and CDR2 sequences are SGHRS and YFSETQ. The CDR3 runs 14 residues. This CDR3 is CASSLFLATDTQYF. For the CDR3, the DNA is TGCGCCAGCAGCTTGTTCCTCGCCACAGATACGCAGTATTTT.

The V and J genes are TRBV28 and TRBJ2-3; the match to TRBD1 covers 7 bases. With 4 bases clipped from V and 2 bases from J, the junction kept 6 bases outside the gene matches. The CDR3 loop spans 15 amino acids. Germline CDR1 is MDHEN and CDR2 is SYDVKM. The CDR3 sequence is CASSSPRGLTDTQYF. Written as DNA, the CDR3 is TGTGCCAGCAGTTCTCCGAGGGGGCTCACAGATACGCAGTATTTT. The variable domain in full, with the rest retrieved from reference TRBV28 and TRBJ2-3, is DVKVTQSSRYLVKRTGEKVFLECVQDMDHENMFWYRQDPGLGLRLIYFSYDVKMKEKGDIPEGYSVSREKKERFSLILESASTNQTSMYLCASSSPRGLTDTQYFGPGTRLTVL.

The chain's CDR3 is CASSEAGVSKQFF. The CDR3 region has the DNA TGTGCCAGCAGTGAGGCCGGGGTAAGCAAGCAGTTCTTC. The rearrangement links TRBV2 to TRBJ2-1; a weak D match, TRBD2 (5 bases). Germline CDR1 and CDR2: SNHLY and FYNNEI. Trimming stripped 3 bases from V and 11 bases from J, with 14 bases between. The CDR3 contains 13 residues.

This chain joins TRBV6-5 and TRBJ2-7; possible D gene TRBD2, 5 bases. CDR3 length: 12 amino acids. V was cut by 5 bases and J by 6 bases, with 11 bases left in between. CDR1 and CDR2 from the germline V gene are MNHEY and SVGAGI. The CDR3, as DNA: TGTGCCAGCAGTAACCGGGAAGGCGAGCAGTACGTC. This sequence encodes CASSNREGEQYV.

V gene TRBV30 combines with J gene TRBJ2-1; D gene unclear. Between the trimmed V and J ends, which lost 4 bases and 4 bases, there was a span of 11 bases. The CDR3 loop spans 13 amino acids. Per the germline V gene, CDR1 is GTSNPN and CDR2 is SVGIG (reference sequence). CDR3 nucleotide sequence: TGTGCCTGGAAGGTGGGCCGGTACAATGAGCAGTTCTTC. It codes for CAWKVGRYNEQFF.

The chain recombines TRBV7-9 with TRBJ2-5, with a weak D call TRBD2 (5 bases). Germline V CDR1 and CDR2: SEHNR, FQNEAQ (reference sequence). V lost 1 base, J lost 5 bases, and 17 bases lay in between. CDR3 length equals 16 residues. The CDR3 nucleotides are TGTGCCAGCAGCTTAGATGGAACTACGAGAGGGGAGACCCAGTACTTC. Amino acids: CASSLDGTTRGETQYF.

The gene calls are TRBV4-2 and TRBJ2-1, with TRBD2 matching 7 bases. CDR1 and CDR2 from the germline V gene are LGHNA and YNFKEQ. After removal of 1 base from V and 2 bases from J, the junction contained 5 bases not matched to a gene. CDR3 size: 16 residues. The CDR3 region has the DNA TGTGCCAGCAGCCAAGTTGATGGGGGGGCCTACAATGAGCAGTTCTTC. It codes for CASSQVDGGAYNEQFF.

This clonotype was counted a single time. The rearrangement uses TRBV2 and TRBJ2-3; D is possibly TRBD1 (5 bases). The CDR3 consists of 14 residues. Germline assignment: CDR1 SNHLY and CDR2 FYNNEI. The V gene lost 6 bases and the J gene lost 4 bases, with 14 bases spanning the gap. As DNA, the CDR3 is TGTGCCAGCAGAACGCAAGGGGTCTCAGATACGCAGTATTTT. It yields the protein CASRTQGVSDTQYF.

This clonotype has only one observation. This rearrangement joins TRBV4-1 to TRBJ1-5; no firm D call. The CDR3 covers 16 residues. From germline, CDR1 is MGHRA and CDR2 YSYEKL. The V gene lost 0 bases and the J gene lost 4 bases, with 13 bases spanning the gap. CDR3 amino acids: CASSQDGWTPNQPQHF. In DNA, the CDR3 is TGCGCCAGCAGCCAAGATGGTTGGACGCCGAATCAGCCCCAGCATTTT.

The gene calls are TRBV29-1 and TRBJ1-3, with 7 bases aligning to TRBD1. The CDR3 covers 15 residues. Looked up from germline, CDR1 is SQVTM and CDR2 is ANQGSEA. V trimming: 4 bases; J trimming: 2 bases; junction bases outside the gene matches: 8. CDR3: CSVGSTGDPGNTIYF. CDR3 in DNA: TGCAGCGTTGGATCTACAGGGGACCCTGGAAACACCATATATTTT.

The chain is built from TRBV19 and TRBJ1-1; 10 bases agree with TRBD1. CDR1 and CDR2 (germline): LNHDA, SQIVND (reference sequence). Unmatched junction bases numbered 3, after V lost 10 bases and J lost 1 base. This CDR3 spans 13 amino acids. The DNA of the CDR3 is TGTGCCACCGGGGACAGGGGGAACACTGAAGCTTTCTTT. This codes for CATGDRGNTEAFF.

Points on this clonotype: Germline is not matched at one junction end, which may reflect a read error. The chain combines TRBV9 with TRBJ1-2; a possible D gene is TRBD1 (5 bases). From germline, CDR1 is SGDLS and CDR2 YYNGEE. The CDR3 covers 13 residues. The CDR3 is CAISVRGGDGYTF. The CDR3 DNA reads as TGTGCCATCAGCGTACGTGGGGGAGATGGCTACACCTTC.

Only a few counts were recorded for this clonotype. The CDR3, as DNA: TGCGCCAGCAGCTTGGGTGGGCCTAGCGGGGCCGCAGATACGCAGTATTTT. The encoded protein is CASSLGGPSGAADTQYF. V and J are TRBV5-1 and TRBJ2-3; 9 bases fit TRBD2. Trimming cost V 0 bases and J 4 bases; bases outside gene matches: 9. CDR3 length: 17 amino acids. The V gene's germline CDR1 is SGHRS and CDR2 YFSETQ.

The CDR3 here is CASRPGTDGYTF. CDR3 sequence (DNA): TGTGCCAGCAGGCCCGGGACAGATGGCTACACCTTC. V gene TRBV2 combines with J gene TRBJ1-2; 7 bases line up with TRBD1. The ends lost 6 bases at V and 6 bases at J; junction bases unmatched: 4. The CDR3 runs to 12 residues. CDR1 and CDR2 (germline): SNHLY, FYNNEI.

The CDR3: CASSGLAGAYNEQFF. The CDR3 DNA is TGCGCCAGCAGCGGACTAGCGGGCGCCTACAATGAGCAGTTCTTC. The chain carries TRBV5-1 and TRBJ2-1; TRBD2 matches at 11 bases. V lost 4 bases, J lost 2 bases, and 2 bases stayed unmatched. In germline, CDR1 is SGHRS, CDR2 YFSETQ. The CDR3 contains 15 residues.

This clonotype was detected only a few times. V gene TRBV6-4 combines with J gene TRBJ2-5; D is ambiguous. The V gene lost 5 bases and the J gene lost 2 bases, with 6 bases spanning the gap. The CDR3 is made up of 12 amino acids. Germline lookup yields CDR1 MRHNA and CDR2 SNTAGT. The CDR3 loop reads CASSSLQETQYF. The DNA of the CDR3 is TGTGCCAGCAGTAGCTTACAAGAGACCCAGTACTTC.

V usage is TRBV4-1 and J usage is TRBJ1-6; 8 bases agree with TRBD1. The CDR3 consists of 16 residues. V lost 2 bases, J lost 10 bases, and 10 bases stayed unmatched. Per germline, CDR1 MGHRA and CDR2 YSYEKL. Here the CDR3 reads CASSQSGNRGVSPLHF. CDR3 coding DNA: TGCGCCAGCAGCCAAAGCGGAAACAGGGGGGTATCACCCCTCCACTTT.

The V and J genes are TRBV28 and TRBJ1-2; D unresolved. V was pared by 3 bases and J by 1 base, with 3 bases between. The CDR3 sequence is 12 residues long. Germline V gene sequence: CDR1 MDHEN, CDR2 SYDVKM. DNA of the CDR3: TGTGCCAGCAGTTTGGGTAACTATGGCTACACCTTC. Amino acids: CASSLGNYGYTF.

The V call is TRBV20-1, the J call TRBJ2-7, with 9 bases fitting TRBD2. Germline V lookup: CDR1 DFQATT, CDR2 SNEGSKA (reference sequence). Germline trimming cut 1 base from V and 3 bases from J; bases unmatched to any gene: 1. CDR3 length: 13 residues. The CDR3 coding sequence is TGCAGTGCTAGAGGAGCGGGGGGCTACGAGCAGTACGTC. The encoded protein is CSARGAGGYEQYV.

J is TRBJ2-2 and V is TRBV9; D unresolved. Germline CDR1 reads SGDLS; CDR2 reads YYNGEE. This CDR3 contains 13 residues. Trimming took 3 bases from V and 7 from J, leaving 10 bases between them. CDR3 loop: CASSDVGIGELFF. Written as DNA, the CDR3 is TGTGCCAGCAGCGATGTAGGCATCGGGGAGCTGTTTTTT. The full variable domain, rest sourced from reference TRBV9 and TRBJ2-2, is DSGVTQTPKHLITATGQRVTLRCSPRSGDLSVYWYQQSLDQGLQFLIQYYNGEERAKGNILERFSAQQFPDLHSELNLSSLELGDSALYFCASSDVGIGELFFGEGSRLTVL.

This clonotype was detected a few times. This rearrangement joins TRBV3-1 to TRBJ2-7; no definite D call. The ends were cut back, 5 bases at V and 3 bases at J, with 17 bases in the middle. CDR3 length: 15 residues. Germline V gives CDR1 LGHDT, CDR2 YNNKEL (reference sequence). CDR3 in amino acids: CASSGVYAGDYEQYF. DNA of the CDR3: TGTGCCAGCAGCGGAGTTTATGCAGGAGACTACGAGCAGTACTTC.

The chain joins TRBV2 to TRBJ1-2, with 7 bases lining up with TRBD1. After removal of 5 bases from V and 7 bases from J, the junction contained 10 bases not matched to a gene. CDR1 and CDR2 (germline): SNHLY, FYNNEI. CDR3 length: 14 amino acids. The CDR3 protein is CASSTNRGRGGYTF. The CDR3 DNA reads as TGTGCCAGCAGTACTAACAGGGGCCGGGGTGGCTACACCTTC.

This clonotype showed up just once. In nucleotides, the CDR3 is TGTGCCTGGACAGGCTTCTACGAGCAGTACTTC. This gives the protein CAWTGFYEQYF. The chain uses TRBV30 and TRBJ2-7; D is unresolved. Per germline, CDR1 GTSNPN and CDR2 SVGIG (reference sequence). This CDR3 has 11 residues. Trimming left V 4 bases short and J 3 bases short, with 7 bases between.